A selection of T cell receptor beta chains follows, all from one sample in a study of blood T cell repertoires in COVID-19. Sequencing was performed with immunoSEQ multiplex PCR; in TCRdb, only in-frame clones are kept and a portion is missing. The sample includes about 150,000 clones, 70% to 90% of them seen just once. Sequenced: PBMCs or T cells enriched from blood (not recorded which). The origin of the receptors is a woman between 45 and 65 years old with acute COVID-19. Each CDR3 is given with its conserved first and last residue. A D gene is named only where the DNA matches it firmly. Size is stated for part of the rows, as once, few or many counts, or as a class when the clone is expanded.

d_call j_call v_call clone_size cdr3_length cdr3_nt cdr3_aa
. TRBJ2-3 TRBV2 . 13 TGTGCCAGCACCAGGGAGGCTCGTAAGACGCAGTATTTT CASTREARKTQYF
TRBD1 TRBJ2-2 TRBV18 once 16 TGTGCCAGCTCACTCCGGACAGGGGGTAGCACCGGGGAGCTGTTTTTT CASSLRTGGSTGELFF
. TRBJ2-1 TRBV2 . 14 TGTGCCAGCAGGAGGTCTAGTGGGTACAATGAGCAGTTCTTC CASRRSSGYNEQFF
. TRBJ1-4 TRBV11-2 . 15 TGTGCCAGCAGCTTAGAAGGCACAGGAGGGGAAAAACTGTTTTTT CASSLEGTGGEKLFF
. TRBJ2-7 TRBV27 . 15 TGTGCCAGCAGTTTTTGGGGGGCGGGCGGGGGCGAGCAGTACTTC CASSFWGAGGGEQYF
TRBD1 TRBJ2-1 TRBV18 few 14 TGTGCCAGCTTAACCGGGACAGGGGGCAATGAGCAGTTCTTC CASLTGTGGNEQFF
TRBD2 TRBJ2-1 TRBV9 few 18 TGTGCCAGCAGCGGGCGACTAGCGGGAGGGCCATCGGCAGATGAGCAGTTCTTC CASSGRLAGGPSADEQFF
. TRBJ2-1 TRBV11-2 . 16 TGTGCCAGCAGCGTTGTCCGAGGGACACAGTACAATGAGCAGTTCTTC CASSVVRGTQYNEQFF
TRBD2 TRBJ2-3 TRBV5-1 . 16 TGCGCCAGCAGCTTGGTTGGCGGGAGGGGAGCAGATACGCAGTATTTT CASSLVGGRGADTQYF
. TRBJ2-5 TRBV11-3 . 14 TGTGCCAGCAGCTTAGATGAATTATCCGGGGCCCAGTACTTC CASSLDELSGAQYF
. TRBJ1-5 TRBV4-1 . 17 TGCGCCAGCAGCCAAGAAGCGACAGGTGCGAGCAATCAGCCCCAGCATTTT CASSQEATGASNQPQHF